These 13 T cell receptor beta chains came from one sample sequenced in a study of post-analysis software for immune sequencing data. Study-wide findings and caveats: Elevated frequency relative to controls characterized roughly 5 TRBV segments in patients, TRBV5-6, TRBV5-1 and TRBV20-1 among them.

These receptors' targets are unknown. Prepared TCR beta cDNA libraries contained unique molecular identifiers. In TCRdb, the PCR reads were re-called with MiXCR into one record per CDR3 protein. The sample lists roughly 620,000 distinct CDR3 sequences, about 40% occurring once. Sequenced material: blood. The origin of the receptors is a girl between 10 and 17 years old with multiple sclerosis.

The table lists this clonotype with a few counts. This chain uses TRBV29-1 with TRBJ2-1, with D unresolved. The CDR3 runs to 15 residues. The germline V and J ends were trimmed by 4 bases and 1 base, with 14 bases remaining between them. Germline V gene data show CDR1 as SQVTM and CDR2 as ANQGSEA. Written as DNA, the CDR3 is TGCAGCGTTGTGCTAGAGCCAGTTTCCTACAATGAGCAGTTCTTC. Translating gives CSVVLEPVSYNEQFF.

This clonotype has a handful of counts. The chain joins TRBV5-1 to TRBJ2-5, with TRBD2 matching over 7 bases. This CDR3 is built from 15 residues. The J segment lost 3 bases and the V segment lost 0 bases, leaving 5 bases of the junction unmatched. Germline CDR1 reads SGHRS; CDR2 reads YFSETQ. The CDR3 region is CASSLDPGGKETQYF. The CDR3 DNA is TGCGCCAGCAGCTTGGATCCGGGGGGAAAAGAGACCCAGTACTTC.

This clonotype was seen only a few times. The chain uses TRBV5-1 and TRBJ1-2; unclear D gene. The germline V gene has CDR1 SGHRS and CDR2 YFSETQ. Trimming stripped 3 bases from V and 7 bases from J, with 13 bases between. The CDR3 contains 13 residues. The CDR3 DNA reads TGCGCCAGCAGCTCAACACGGATCTCTGGCTACACCTTC. Protein product: CASSSTRISGYTF.

This chain joins TRBV5-5 and TRBJ2-5; D remains unclear. The CDR3 loop spans 14 amino acids. The V and J ends lost 1 base and 8 bases respectively, with 15 bases between them. The germline gives CDR1 SGHKS, CDR2 YYEKEE (reference sequence). CDR3 loop: CASSLLPHQGTQYF. For the CDR3, the DNA is TGTGCCAGCAGCTTGTTGCCCCACCAAGGAACCCAGTACTTC.

This clonotype was seen a few times. The gene calls are TRBV20-1 and TRBJ2-7, with D perhaps TRBD1 (7 bases). Germline V gene lookup returns CDR1 DFQATT and CDR2 SNEGSKA (reference sequence). V lost 5 bases, J lost 3 bases, and 20 bases lay in between. The CDR3 runs 15 residues. Here the CDR3 reads CSASPPEGAFYEQYF. The DNA of the CDR3 is TGCAGTGCTTCACCCCCGGAGGGGGCTTTCTACGAGCAGTACTTC.

The chain recombines TRBV5-1 with TRBJ1-4; D gene uncertain. In germline, CDR1 is SGHRS, CDR2 YFSETQ. The CDR3 has 13 amino acids. Trimming cost V 0 bases and J 8 bases, with 8 bases left between them. The CDR3 region is CASSLDQREKLFF. CDR3 DNA: TGCGCCAGCAGCTTGGACCAGAGGGAAAAACTGTTTTTT.

The sample holds a few counts of this clonotype. The CDR3 protein is CSASQNGGSYNEQFF. CDR3 nucleotide sequence: TGCAGTGCCTCCCAGAACGGGGGCTCCTACAATGAGCAGTTCTTC. The chain is built from TRBV20-1 and TRBJ2-1; D is possibly TRBD2 (6 bases). CDR3 length: 15 amino acids. Germline loops: CDR1 DFQATT, CDR2 SNEGSKA (reference sequence). Trimming pared 6 bases from V and 0 bases from J, leaving 15 bases between.

A few counts support this clonotype. The V gene is TRBV28, the J gene TRBJ1-2; D uncertain. CDR1 and CDR2 (germline): MDHEN, SYDVKM. V lost 5 bases and J lost 8, with 18 bases in between. The CDR3 extends over 14 amino acids. CDR3 DNA: TGTGCCAGCAGTCCAGGTTGGACCGGGCGGGGCTACACCTTC. Protein sequence: CASSPGWTGRGYTF.

This clonotype was seen only a few times. V is TRBV7-2 and J is TRBJ1-2; D is ambiguous. From germline, CDR1 is SGHTA and CDR2 FQGNSA. This CDR3 has 14 amino acids. V was cut by 3 bases and J by 8 bases, with 16 bases left in between. CDR3 sequence: CASSLREAGRGYTF. In DNA form, the CDR3 reads TGTGCCAGCAGCTTGAGGGAGGCAGGTAGAGGCTACACCTTC.

This sequence joins TRBV5-1 and TRBJ2-7; 9 bases fit TRBD1. The V segment lost 3 bases and the J segment 3 bases; nucleotides outside the gene matches: 13. Germline lookup yields CDR1 SGHRS and CDR2 YFSETQ. The CDR3 is 17 amino acids. Here the CDR3 DNA reads TGCGCCAGCAGCTCTCTAATAGGGACAGGGAAGATCTACGAGCAGTACTTC. Translating it yields CASSSLIGTGKIYEQYF.

J is TRBJ1-1 and V is TRBV6-5, with D uncertain. The CDR3 sequence is 14 residues long. CDR1 is MNHEY, CDR2 SVGAGI, per germline. V was cut by 4 bases and J by 3 bases, with 12 bases left in between. This chain's CDR3 is CASSLKLIDTEAFF. CDR3 DNA: TGTGCCAGCAGTTTAAAACTTATAGACACTGAAGCTTTCTTT.

The chain recombines TRBV3-1 with TRBJ1-1; D gene uncertain. CDR1 and CDR2 (germline): LGHDT, YNNKEL (reference sequence). The CDR3 spans 12 residues. V was clipped by 4 bases and J by 7 bases, with 10 bases between them. The CDR3 loop reads CASSPSEDEAFF. As DNA, the CDR3 is TGTGCCAGCAGCCCTAGCGAGGATGAAGCTTTCTTT.

The chain uses TRBV7-2 and TRBJ2-3; TRBD1 might be the D (5 bases). V was pared by 0 bases and J by 1 base, with 17 bases between. Germline assignment: CDR1 SGHTA and CDR2 FQGNSA. The CDR3 length is 18 residues. The CDR3 reads CASSLASRARAGTDTQYF. CDR3 DNA: TGTGCCAGCAGCTTAGCAAGTAGGGCCAGGGCGGGCACAGATACGCAGTATTTT. Based on the CDR3 plus reference TRBV7-2 and TRBJ2-3, the full variable domain is GAGVSQSPSNKVTEKGKDVELRCDPISGHTALYWYRQSLGQGLEFLIYFQGNSAPDKSGLPSDRFSAERTGGSVSTLTIQRTQQEDSAVYLCASSLASRARAGTDTQYFGPGTRLTVL.